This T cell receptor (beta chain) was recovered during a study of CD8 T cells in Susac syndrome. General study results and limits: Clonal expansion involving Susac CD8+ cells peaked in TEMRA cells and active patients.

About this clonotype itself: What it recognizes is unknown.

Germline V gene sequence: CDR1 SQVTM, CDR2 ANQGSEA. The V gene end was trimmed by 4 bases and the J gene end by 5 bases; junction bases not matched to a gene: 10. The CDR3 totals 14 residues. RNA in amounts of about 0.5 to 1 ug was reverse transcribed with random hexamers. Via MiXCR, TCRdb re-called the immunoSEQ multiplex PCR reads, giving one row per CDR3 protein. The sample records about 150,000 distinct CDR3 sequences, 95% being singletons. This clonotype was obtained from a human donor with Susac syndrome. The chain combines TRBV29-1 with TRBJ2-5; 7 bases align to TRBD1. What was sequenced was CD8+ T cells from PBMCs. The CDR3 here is CSVARKQGSETQYF. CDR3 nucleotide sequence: TGCAGCGTTGCTAGAAAACAGGGGAGTGAGACCCAGTACTTC.